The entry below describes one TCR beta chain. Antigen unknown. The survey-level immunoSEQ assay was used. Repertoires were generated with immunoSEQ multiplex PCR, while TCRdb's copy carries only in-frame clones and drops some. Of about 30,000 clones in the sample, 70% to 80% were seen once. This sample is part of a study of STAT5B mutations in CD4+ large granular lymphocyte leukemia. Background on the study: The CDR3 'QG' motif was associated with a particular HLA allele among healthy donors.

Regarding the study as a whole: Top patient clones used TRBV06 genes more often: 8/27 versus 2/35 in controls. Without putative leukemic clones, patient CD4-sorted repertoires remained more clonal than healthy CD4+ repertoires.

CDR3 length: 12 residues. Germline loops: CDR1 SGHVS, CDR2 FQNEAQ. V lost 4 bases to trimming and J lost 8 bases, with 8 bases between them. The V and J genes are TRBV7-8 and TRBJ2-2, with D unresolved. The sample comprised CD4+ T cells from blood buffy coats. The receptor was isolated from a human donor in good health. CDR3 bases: TGTGCCAGCAGCTCCCCTTGGGGGGAGCTGTTTTTT. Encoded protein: CASSSPWGELFF.